This is a list of T cell receptor beta chains from one sample in a study of CD8+ T cells in alopecia areata. The repertoire was sequenced with immunoSEQ multiplex PCR; TCRdb's copy has only in-frame clones and lacks some. The sample lists under 95,000 clones, about three quarters occurring once. This material consisted of CD8+ T cells sorted from blood, taken at approximately week 45, from a patient treated with tofacitinib. These receptors came from a human donor with alopecia areata. Each CDR3 is given with its conserved first and last residue. The D gene is left open where the match is weak. Size is omitted from some rows. Given values are once, few, many or a class for expanded clones.

clone_size,v_call,j_call,d_call,cdr3_nt,cdr3_aa
few,TRBV6-1,TRBJ2-7,-,TGTGCCAGCAGTGCCTCTGGGTACGAGCAGTACTTC,CASSASGYEQYF
-,TRBV30,TRBJ2-1,-,TGTGCCTGGAGGTCCACTGTCGAAACCTCCTACAATGAGCAGTTCTTC,CAWRSTVETSYNEQFF
-,TRBV30,TRBJ2-7,-,TGTGCCTGTCAAGTAGGGGGGTACGAGCAGTACTTC,CACQVGGYEQYF
once,TRBV27,TRBJ1-5,TRBD1,TGTGCCAGCAGTCTCCGACAGGGAGGCGCGGGCAATCAGCCCCAGCATTTT,CASSLRQGGAGNQPQHF
-,TRBV7-8,TRBJ2-1,-,TGTGCCAGTAGCCTAGGGCGGCCCTCCGGGGGCAATGAGCAGTTCTTC,CASSLGRPSGGNEQFF
-,TRBV13,TRBJ2-5,TRBD2,TGTGCCAGCAGCTTGGGGAGGGTTGAGACCCAGTACTTC,CASSLGRVETQYF
-,TRBV28,TRBJ2-7,-,TGTGCCAGCACCCCCTTATTATCTTCCTACGAGCAGTACTTC,CASTPLLSSYEQYF
-,TRBV11-2,TRBJ2-2,-,TGTGCCAGCAGCTTCCTCCAGACTTCGAACACCGGGGAGCTGTTTTTT,CASSFLQTSNTGELFF
-,TRBV4-1,TRBJ1-2,-,TGCGCCAGCAGCCAAGATTCGGGGACCAGCTCTAACTATGGCTACACCTTC,CASSQDSGTSSNYGYTF
-,TRBV5-1,TRBJ2-7,-,TGCGCCAGCAGCCCCAACACCCTGTACGAGCAGTACTTC,CASSPNTLYEQYF
many,TRBV19,TRBJ1-1,-,TGTGCCAGTAGTATTCGCCCGGATAACACTGAAGCTTTCTTT,CASSIRPDNTEAFF
once,TRBV11-2,TRBJ2-7,-,TGTGCCAGCAGCGAGGCGGTCAACTACGAGCAGTACTTC,CASSEAVNYEQYF
-,TRBV7-9,TRBJ2-7,-,TGTGCCAGCAGCTTAGCGACGTCCGAGCAGTACTTC,CASSLATSEQYF
-,TRBV4-3,TRBJ2-7,TRBD2,TGCGCCAGCAGCCAATACCTAGCGGGGGGGACCTACGAGCAGTACTTC,CASSQYLAGGTYEQYF
-,TRBV29-1,TRBJ2-1,TRBD1,TGCAGCGTTGAATCCGGGACAGGTACCTACAATGAGCAGTTCTTC,CSVESGTGTYNEQFF
-,TRBV6-5,TRBJ1-1,TRBD1,TGTGCCAGCAGTACAGGGGCTACCCTGAACACTGAAGCTTTCTTT,CASSTGATLNTEAFF
-,TRBV5-1,TRBJ2-3,TRBD1,TGCGCCAGCAGCGAGACCGGGACAGGGGGGACAGATACGCAGTATTTT,CASSETGTGGTDTQYF
-,TRBV4-2,TRBJ2-1,TRBD1,TGTGCCAGCAGCCAAGTCCCGACAGGGGGCAATGAGCAGTTCTTC,CASSQVPTGGNEQFF
few,TRBV5-1,TRBJ2-7,TRBD1,TGCGCCAGCAGCTTCGAGGGACAGGGCTACGAGCAGTACTTC,CASSFEGQGYEQYF
-,TRBV4-3,TRBJ1-5,-,TGCGCCAGCAGCGTACAAACTGCCCGGCCAAATCAGCCCCAGCATTTT,CASSVQTARPNQPQHF
-,TRBV6-5,TRBJ2-2,TRBD1,TGTGCCAGCAGTTGGACCGGGACAGGGGTGACCGGGGAGCTGTTTTTT,CASSWTGTGVTGELFF
-,TRBV19,TRBJ2-2,TRBD2,TGTGCCAGTAGTACTCCCCGACTAGCGGGGACCGGGGAGCTGTTTTTT,CASSTPRLAGTGELFF
-,TRBV6-5,TRBJ1-5,-,TGTGCCAGCAGTCAGGGCCAGTATTTCAATCAGCCCCAGCATTTT,CASSQGQYFNQPQHF
-,TRBV15,TRBJ2-7,TRBD1,TGTGCCACCAGCAGAGGAGGGACAGGGGTTGACGAGCAGTACTTC,CATSRGGTGVDEQYF
few,TRBV4-1,TRBJ2-7,TRBD1,TGCGCCAGCAGCCAAGGACAGGGGGTTTACGAGCAGTACTTC,CASSQGQGVYEQYF
-,TRBV29-1,TRBJ2-7,TRBD1,TGCAGCGTTGTTGGAGGACAGGGGAACAGAGAGCAGTACTTC,CSVVGGQGNREQYF
-,TRBV4-1,TRBJ1-1,TRBD1,TGCGCCAGCAGCCAAGAGTCAGGGGGCGCGGGGACTGAAGCTTTCTTT,CASSQESGGAGTEAFF
-,TRBV29-1,TRBJ2-3,-,TGCAGCGTTCCAGAGCTATACACAGATACGCAGTATTTT,CSVPELYTDTQYF
-,TRBV13,TRBJ2-1,TRBD1,TGTGCCAGCCGATCCGGGACAGGGGCCAATGAGCAGTTCTTC,CASRSGTGANEQFF
-,TRBV19,TRBJ2-2,-,TGTGCCAGTAGTATAGGTGACGGGACAATCCTCACCGGGGAGCTGTTTTTT,CASSIGDGTILTGELFF
-,TRBV7-9,TRBJ2-2,-,TGTGCCAGCAGCACGGACAGAGGGTATGGCGGGGAGCTGTTTTTT,CASSTDRGYGGELFF